Listed here are 17 T cell receptor beta chains from one sample, sequenced in a study of PD-L1 blockade in urothelial cancer. Documented time point: pretreatment peripheral blood. Sequenced by immunoSEQ multiplex PCR; TCRdb stores in-frame clones only, minus some. The sample lists about 70,000 clones; roughly 90% were seen once. Sequenced here: PBMCs, sampled around atezolizumab (anti-PD-L1) treatment. Receptors were obtained from an older man with urothelial cancer.

The chain is built from TRBV7-8 and TRBJ2-2; D is undetermined. CDR1 and CDR2 (germline): SGHVS, FQNEAQ. The V end lost 0 bases, the J end lost 7 bases, and 12 bases lay between the germline ends. CDR3 length: 15 amino acids. In DNA, the CDR3 is TGTGCCAGCAGCTTAGCCATCTCCTCCGGCGGGGAGCTGTTTTTT. Translated, it gives CASSLAISSGGELFF.

The chain couples TRBV18 to TRBJ1-1; TRBD1 matches 8 bases. CDR1 KGHSH and CDR2 LQKENI come from the germline V gene. The CDR3 consists of 16 residues. Trimming removed 4 bases from V and 7 bases from J; junction bases left unmatched: 14. CDR3: CASSLGQGGTNGEAFF. Written as DNA, the CDR3 is TGTGCCAGCTCACTTGGACAGGGAGGTACAAACGGTGAAGCTTTCTTT.

In this sample, this clone turned up once. This chain connects TRBV13 to TRBJ2-7; the match to TRBD2 covers 7 bases. The trim removed 3 bases at V and 6 bases at J, leaving 5 bases unmatched. From germline, CDR1 is PRHDT and CDR2 FYEKMQ (reference sequence). There are 13 residues in the CDR3. The CDR3, as DNA: TGTGCCAGCAGCTTTTGGTCTAGCGGCGAGCAGTACTTC. Its translation is CASSFWSSGEQYF.

The chain has TRBV19 and TRBJ1-5; weak D call: TRBD1 (6 bases). There are 15 residues in the CDR3. Germline CDR1 reads LNHDA; CDR2 reads SQIVND (reference sequence). V was clipped by 6 bases and J by 0 bases, with 12 bases between them. This CDR3 reads CASRVQGNSNQPQHF. Here the CDR3 DNA reads TGTGCCAGTAGGGTACAGGGTAATAGCAATCAGCCCCAGCATTTT.

The CDR3 here is CASSPLRDDALGTQYF. In DNA, the CDR3 is TGTGCCAGCTCACCCCTCCGGGATGACGCACTGGGTACGCAGTATTTT. The chain employs TRBV18 and TRBJ2-3, with a tentative D call TRBD2 (5 bases). Germline lookup yields CDR1 KGHSH and CDR2 LQKENI. CDR3 size: 16 residues. The V and J ends lost 3 bases and 8 bases respectively, with 21 bases between them. The full variable domain, in which reference TRBV18 and TRBJ2-3 provide the parts outside the CDR3, is NAGVMQNPRHLVRRRGQEARLRCSPMKGHSHVYWYRQLPEEGLKFMVYLQKENIIDESGMPKERFSAEFPKEGPSILRIQQVVRGDSAAYFCASSPLRDDALGTQYFGPGTRLTVL.

This rearrangement joins TRBV7-6 to TRBJ2-1, with a weak D call TRBD2 (5 bases). The germline V and J ends were trimmed by 7 bases and 7 bases, with 23 bases remaining between them. The CDR3 length is 16 residues. In germline, CDR1 is SGHVS, CDR2 FNYEAQ. The CDR3 DNA is TGTGCCAGCACCCAATTCTCCTGGCGGGTCACTAATGAGCAGTTCTTC. The encoded protein is CASTQFSWRVTNEQFF.

The V gene is TRBV18, the J gene TRBJ1-2, with 7 bases aligning to TRBD1. The CDR3 length is 12 residues. The ends lost 3 bases at V and 5 bases at J; junction bases unmatched: 0. Germline V CDR1 and CDR2: KGHSH, LQKENI. The CDR3 nucleotides read TGTGCCAGCTCACCGACAGGGTATGGCTACACCTTC. It codes for CASSPTGYGYTF. Supplemented by reference TRBV18 and TRBJ1-2, the full variable domain reads NAGVMQNPRHLVRRRGQEARLRCSPMKGHSHVYWYRQLPEEGLKFMVYLQKENIIDESGMPKERFSAEFPKEGPSILRIQQVVRGDSAAYFCASSPTGYGYTFGSGTRLTVV.

J is TRBJ1-5 and V is TRBV2, with D uncertain. Germline lookup yields CDR1 SNHLY and CDR2 FYNNEI. The CDR3 sequence is 13 residues long. V was clipped by 5 bases and J by 4 bases, with 9 bases between them. Here the CDR3 reads CASSFGANQPQHF. CDR3 nucleotides: TGTGCCAGCAGTTTCGGAGCGAATCAGCCCCAGCATTTT.

This rearrangement joins TRBV12-5 to TRBJ1-2; TRBD1 might be the D (5 bases). Germline-derived CDR1 and CDR2 are LGHNT and FRNRAP. Between the trimmed V and J ends, which lost 11 bases and 3 bases, there was a span of 37 bases. The CDR3 is 20 residues long. The CDR3 reads CAPHPGPGPRGSGTYYGYTF. Written as DNA, the CDR3 is TGTGCTCCCCATCCAGGTCCTGGACCTCGGGGGTCGGGGACGTACTATGGCTACACCTTC.

This sequence joins TRBV15 and TRBJ2-7, with D tentatively TRBD2 (6 bases). The CDR3 runs to 13 residues. Germline V gene lookup returns CDR1 LNHNV and CDR2 YYDKDF (reference sequence). With 0 bases removed from V and 6 bases from J, the gap between germline ends came to 9 bases. The CDR3 sequence is CATSRDGGSEQYF. CDR3 nucleotide sequence: TGTGCCACCAGCAGAGATGGAGGGAGCGAGCAGTACTTC.

This chain joins TRBV6-4 and TRBJ2-2, with 7 bases identical to TRBD1. This CDR3 has 15 amino acids. With V trimmed by 5 bases and J by 0 bases, 3 bases remained unmatched. CDR1 is MRHNA, CDR2 SNTAGT, per germline. This CDR3 reads CASSPGTANTGELFF. For the CDR3, the DNA is TGTGCCAGCAGTCCGGGGACAGCGAACACCGGGGAGCTGTTTTTT.

The chain couples TRBV5-5 to TRBJ2-1; 10 nucleotides align to TRBD1. The CDR3 covers 14 residues. Germline V gene sequence: CDR1 SGHKS, CDR2 YYEKEE (reference sequence). With 4 bases clipped from V and 6 bases from J, the junction kept 4 bases outside the gene matches. The CDR3 region is CASSRDRGINEQFF. The CDR3 coding sequence is TGTGCCAGCAGCAGGGACAGGGGAATCAATGAGCAGTTCTTC.

The V gene is TRBV5-6, the J gene TRBJ2-5; perhaps TRBD1 as D (6 bases). V was pared by 4 bases and J by 5 bases, with 15 bases between. This CDR3 region has 14 residues. Germline CDR1 SGHDT, CDR2 YYEEEE. CDR3 in DNA: TGTGCCAGCAGCAAAGCAGGGGTATCGGAGACCCAGTACTTC. Its translation is CASSKAGVSETQYF.

The chain couples TRBV2 to TRBJ2-7, with D possibly matching TRBD1 (5 bases). V was clipped by 6 bases and J by 3 bases, with 9 bases between them. This CDR3 comprises 12 residues. CDR1 and CDR2 (germline): SNHLY, FYNNEI. The CDR3 is CASSSDSYEQYF. CDR3 nucleotide sequence: TGTGCCAGCAGCTCCGACAGCTACGAGCAGTACTTC.

The V gene is TRBV7-3, the J gene TRBJ2-7; tentatively, D is TRBD2 (6 bases). The CDR3 consists of 13 residues. Germline-derived CDR1 and CDR2 are SGHTA and FQGTGA. V lost 3 bases to trimming and J lost 0 bases, with 6 bases between them. The CDR3 reads CASSLTSSYEQYF. CDR3 nucleotide sequence: TGTGCCAGCAGCTTGACTAGCTCCTACGAGCAGTACTTC.

This clone was observed a single time. The chain links TRBV6-1 to TRBJ2-5, with 8 positions matching TRBD2. J gave up 3 bases and V 4 bases, and 4 bases lay outside the gene matches. The CDR3 covers 14 residues. Per germline, CDR1 MNHNS and CDR2 SASEGT. CDR3 coding DNA: TGTGCCAGCAGTGTTACTAGCGGCAAAGAGACCCAGTACTTC. Translated: CASSVTSGKETQYF.

V is TRBV5-1 and J is TRBJ2-3; D is unclear. The V gene's germline CDR1 is SGHRS and CDR2 YFSETQ. Trimming left V 5 bases short and J 0 bases short, with 13 bases between. This CDR3 is 15 amino acids long. CDR3 DNA sequence: TGCGCCAGCAGTTGGGCCAACTCTAGCACAGATACGCAGTATTTT. Encoded protein: CASSWANSSTDTQYF.